One and the same sample provided the 21 T cell receptor beta chains below, sequenced in a study of blood T cells in healthy people across ages. A sample-barcoded 5' primer and a J-beta primer mix were used in a second PCR of about 6 to 12 cycles. TCRdb re-derived calls from the 5' RACE reads in MiXCR, one entry per CDR3 protein. This sample carries hundreds of thousands of distinct CDR3 sequences, roughly 25% of them seen once, and the ten largest clones take 9.4%. These data were also filed under a second study, of T cells of mothers and their children.

Sequenced sample: blood. These receptors came from a boy between 5 and 17 years old in good health.

The sample holds one count of this clonotype. The rearrangement links TRBV6-6 to TRBJ1-2, with unresolved D. This CDR3 is built from 12 residues. V lost 4 bases and J 8 bases, leaving 11 bases between the germline ends. CDR1 is MNHNY, CDR2 SVGAGI, per germline (reference sequence). The CDR3 loop is CASSSFGSGYTF. CDR3 DNA: TGTGCCAGCAGTTCCTTTGGTAGCGGCTACACCTTC.

This chain joins TRBV20-1 and TRBJ2-3, with D possibly being TRBD2 (6 bases). CDR1 and CDR2 (germline): DFQATT, SNEGSKA (reference sequence). V was cut by 3 bases and J by 2 bases, with 12 bases left in between. The CDR3 is 14 residues long. The CDR3 spells CSARPGLITDTQYF. For the CDR3, the DNA is TGCAGTGCTAGGCCGGGACTCATCACAGATACGCAGTATTTT.

This clonotype was seen more than once but under ten times. The CDR3 loop reads CASSSGSPVGTF. The CDR3 region has the DNA TGTGCCAGCAGCTCGGGATCCCCGGTTGGCACCTTC. The rearrangement links TRBV12-3 or TRBV12-4 to TRBJ1-2; D is ambiguous. The V end was cut by 6 bases, the J end by 13 bases, with 18 bases between. The CDR3 is 12 residues long.

The chain has TRBV12-3 or TRBV12-4 and TRBJ2-3; D is perhaps TRBD1 (5 bases). CDR3 length equals 14 residues. Trimming pared 7 bases from V and 6 bases from J, leaving 17 bases between. The CDR3: CASTTTGRADTQYF. CDR3 DNA sequence: TGTGCCAGCACTACAACAGGCCGGGCGGATACGCAGTATTTT.

This clonotype was seen a handful of times. J is TRBJ2-5 and V is TRBV7-3; D remains ambiguous. Germline V CDR1 and CDR2: SGHTA, FQGTGA. Trimming pared 5 bases from V and 8 bases from J, leaving 12 bases between. The CDR3 has 12 residues. The CDR3 here is CASSDDAGTQYF. In DNA form, the CDR3 reads TGTGCCAGCAGCGACGATGCAGGAACCCAGTACTTC.

This clonotype was seen only once. This chain joins TRBV11-1 and TRBJ2-1, with D possibly matching TRBD2 (5 bases). CDR1 and CDR2 from the germline V gene are SGHAT and FQDESV (reference sequence). Trimming took 5 bases from V and 8 from J, leaving 22 bases between them. The CDR3 runs 16 residues. CDR3 protein: CASSPIERNRLHEQFF. DNA for the CDR3: TGTGCCAGCAGCCCCATCGAGCGGAACCGACTCCATGAGCAGTTCTTC.

The chain is built from TRBV12-3 or TRBV12-4 and TRBJ1-3; D uncertain. V gave up 8 bases and J gave up 0 bases, with 11 bases separating them. This CDR3 spans 14 amino acids. For the CDR3, the DNA is TGTGCCAGCGAGCGCGGGATCTCTGGAAACACCATATATTTT. Translated, it gives CASERGISGNTIYF.

The chain combines TRBV12-3 or TRBV12-4 with TRBJ1-3, with D unresolved. V was cut by 6 bases and J by 4 bases, with 4 bases left in between. This CDR3 contains 11 residues. CDR3 coding DNA: TGTGCCAGCAGGGCCGGAAACACCATATATTTT. This gives the protein CASRAGNTIYF.

The gene calls are TRBV12-3 or TRBV12-4 and TRBJ2-5; the D is unclear. The end of the DNA aligns better with TRBJ2-1, so the J call may be wrong. There are 14 residues in the CDR3. The CDR3 reads CASSDDFQRNEQFF. In DNA form, the CDR3 reads TGTGCCAGCAGTGACGACTTTCAACGGAACGAGCAGTTCTTC.

In its sample, this clonotype was seen a few times. This sequence joins TRBV7-9 and TRBJ1-4; 7 bases align to TRBD1. From germline, CDR1 is SEHNR and CDR2 FQNEAQ (reference sequence). V trimming: 5 bases; J trimming: 8 bases; junction bases outside the gene matches: 11. The length of the CDR3 is 15 residues. For the CDR3, the DNA is TGTGCCAGCAGCCCAACCGACAGGGAATACGAAAAACTGTTTTTT. Protein: CASSPTDREYEKLFF.

The sample holds a few counts of this clonotype. The CDR3 DNA sequence: TGTGCCAGCAGCTTACGCCTAGCGGGGGTGTACAATGAGCAGTTCTTC. Protein sequence: CASSLRLAGVYNEQFF. V is TRBV11-1 and J is TRBJ2-5; 10 positions match TRBD2. With the DNA end fitting TRBJ2-1 better, the J assignment may be wrong. Looked up from germline, CDR1 is SGHAT and CDR2 is FQDESV (reference sequence). The CDR3 sequence is 16 residues long.

This clonotype was seen a handful of times. The chain combines TRBV29-1 with TRBJ1-2; D uncertain. CDR3 length: 16 amino acids. The germline V gene has CDR1 SQVTM and CDR2 ANQGSEA. Trimming took off 1 base at V and 3 bases at J, with 18 bases between the two ends. Written as DNA, the CDR3 is TGCAGCGTTGAAGCTCTACACCCGTTTGGCGACTATGGCTACACCTTC. This sequence encodes CSVEALHPFGDYGYTF.

The V and J genes are TRBV29-1 and TRBJ2-7; D is unclear. Germline values: CDR1 SQVTM, CDR2 ANQGSEA. CDR3 length equals 13 residues. V lost 2 bases and J 6 bases, leaving 14 bases between the germline ends. The CDR3 DNA is TGCAGCGTTGAATTCCTAATCTCGGGCGAGCAGTACTTC. Translating gives CSVEFLISGEQYF.

V usage is TRBV7-9 and J usage is TRBJ2-6; perhaps D is TRBD1 or TRBD2 (6 bases each). Trimming removed 2 bases at V and 3 bases at J, with 11 bases between. The germline gives CDR1 SEHNR, CDR2 FQNEAQ (reference sequence). The CDR3 spans 16 residues. CDR3 in amino acids: CASSLWGASGANVLTF. CDR3 DNA sequence: TGTGCCAGCAGCTTATGGGGGGCTAGTGGGGCCAACGTCCTGACTTTC.

This clonotype was counted a few times. The V gene is TRBV27, the J gene TRBJ1-5; D not certain. The ends were cut back, 0 bases at V and 2 bases at J, with 8 bases in the middle. Looked up from germline, CDR1 is MNHEY and CDR2 is SMNVEV (reference sequence). The CDR3 length is 15 residues. The CDR3 loop is CASSLSGMGNQPQHF. CDR3 DNA sequence: TGTGCCAGCAGTTTATCTGGGATGGGCAATCAGCCCCAGCATTTT.

This rearrangement joins TRBV5-6 to TRBJ1-2; D gene unclear. The V end lost 2 bases, the J end lost 7 bases, and 12 bases lay between the germline ends. This CDR3 comprises 13 residues. Germline values: CDR1 SGHDT, CDR2 YYEEEE. The CDR3 nucleotides are TGTGCCAGCAGCTTACCGGGAGCCGGTGGCTACACCTTC. Translated, it gives CASSLPGAGGYTF.

This clonotype was found a few times. V gene TRBV29-1 combines with J gene TRBJ2-2; 9 nucleotides agree with TRBD2. Germline CDR1 reads SQVTM; CDR2 reads ANQGSEA. CDR3 size: 13 residues. The V segment lost 4 bases and the J segment 5 bases; nucleotides outside the gene matches: 2. The CDR3 sequence is CSVGGRGTGELFF. DNA for the CDR3: TGCAGCGTTGGCGGGAGGGGTACCGGGGAGCTGTTTTTT.

Only a few counts were recorded for this clonotype. The chain recombines TRBV5-1 with TRBJ2-6; 10 bases are a match to TRBD1. The ends lost 3 bases at V and 3 bases at J; junction bases unmatched: 6. Germline V gene data show CDR1 as SGHRS and CDR2 as YFSETQ. The CDR3 runs 17 residues. The CDR3 loop reads CASSWGQGNFGANVLTF. Here the CDR3 DNA reads TGCGCCAGCAGCTGGGGACAGGGGAACTTTGGGGCCAACGTCCTGACTTTC.

The gene calls are TRBV4-1 and TRBJ2-5, with D tentatively TRBD1 (5 bases). Per germline, CDR1 MGHRA and CDR2 YSYEKL. V dropped 4 bases and J dropped 4 bases, with 13 bases sitting between them. The CDR3 is 14 amino acids. The CDR3 nucleotides read TGCGCCAGCAGCCCTACCCAGGGCGGAGAGACCCAGTACTTC. It specifies CASSPTQGGETQYF.

This clonotype came up a few times. The V and J genes are TRBV20-1 and TRBJ2-2; 8 bases fit TRBD2. The CDR3 loop spans 13 amino acids. Germline CDR1 DFQATT, CDR2 SNEGSKA (reference sequence). The J segment lost 6 bases and the V segment lost 6 bases, leaving 6 bases of the junction unmatched. In DNA, the CDR3 is TGCAGTGCCCTAGGACTAGCCGCCGGGGAGCTGTTTTTT. This gives the protein CSALGLAAGELFF.

CDR3 sequence reads: CASSQELAPHNEQFF. The CDR3 DNA sequence: TGCGCCAGCAGCCAAGAGCTAGCACCTCACAATGAGCAGTTCTTC. This chain connects TRBV4-1 to TRBJ2-1; D might be TRBD2 (5 bases). CDR1 MGHRA and CDR2 YSYEKL come from the germline V gene. V gave up 0 bases and J gave up 5 bases, with 11 bases separating them. This CDR3 region has 15 residues.